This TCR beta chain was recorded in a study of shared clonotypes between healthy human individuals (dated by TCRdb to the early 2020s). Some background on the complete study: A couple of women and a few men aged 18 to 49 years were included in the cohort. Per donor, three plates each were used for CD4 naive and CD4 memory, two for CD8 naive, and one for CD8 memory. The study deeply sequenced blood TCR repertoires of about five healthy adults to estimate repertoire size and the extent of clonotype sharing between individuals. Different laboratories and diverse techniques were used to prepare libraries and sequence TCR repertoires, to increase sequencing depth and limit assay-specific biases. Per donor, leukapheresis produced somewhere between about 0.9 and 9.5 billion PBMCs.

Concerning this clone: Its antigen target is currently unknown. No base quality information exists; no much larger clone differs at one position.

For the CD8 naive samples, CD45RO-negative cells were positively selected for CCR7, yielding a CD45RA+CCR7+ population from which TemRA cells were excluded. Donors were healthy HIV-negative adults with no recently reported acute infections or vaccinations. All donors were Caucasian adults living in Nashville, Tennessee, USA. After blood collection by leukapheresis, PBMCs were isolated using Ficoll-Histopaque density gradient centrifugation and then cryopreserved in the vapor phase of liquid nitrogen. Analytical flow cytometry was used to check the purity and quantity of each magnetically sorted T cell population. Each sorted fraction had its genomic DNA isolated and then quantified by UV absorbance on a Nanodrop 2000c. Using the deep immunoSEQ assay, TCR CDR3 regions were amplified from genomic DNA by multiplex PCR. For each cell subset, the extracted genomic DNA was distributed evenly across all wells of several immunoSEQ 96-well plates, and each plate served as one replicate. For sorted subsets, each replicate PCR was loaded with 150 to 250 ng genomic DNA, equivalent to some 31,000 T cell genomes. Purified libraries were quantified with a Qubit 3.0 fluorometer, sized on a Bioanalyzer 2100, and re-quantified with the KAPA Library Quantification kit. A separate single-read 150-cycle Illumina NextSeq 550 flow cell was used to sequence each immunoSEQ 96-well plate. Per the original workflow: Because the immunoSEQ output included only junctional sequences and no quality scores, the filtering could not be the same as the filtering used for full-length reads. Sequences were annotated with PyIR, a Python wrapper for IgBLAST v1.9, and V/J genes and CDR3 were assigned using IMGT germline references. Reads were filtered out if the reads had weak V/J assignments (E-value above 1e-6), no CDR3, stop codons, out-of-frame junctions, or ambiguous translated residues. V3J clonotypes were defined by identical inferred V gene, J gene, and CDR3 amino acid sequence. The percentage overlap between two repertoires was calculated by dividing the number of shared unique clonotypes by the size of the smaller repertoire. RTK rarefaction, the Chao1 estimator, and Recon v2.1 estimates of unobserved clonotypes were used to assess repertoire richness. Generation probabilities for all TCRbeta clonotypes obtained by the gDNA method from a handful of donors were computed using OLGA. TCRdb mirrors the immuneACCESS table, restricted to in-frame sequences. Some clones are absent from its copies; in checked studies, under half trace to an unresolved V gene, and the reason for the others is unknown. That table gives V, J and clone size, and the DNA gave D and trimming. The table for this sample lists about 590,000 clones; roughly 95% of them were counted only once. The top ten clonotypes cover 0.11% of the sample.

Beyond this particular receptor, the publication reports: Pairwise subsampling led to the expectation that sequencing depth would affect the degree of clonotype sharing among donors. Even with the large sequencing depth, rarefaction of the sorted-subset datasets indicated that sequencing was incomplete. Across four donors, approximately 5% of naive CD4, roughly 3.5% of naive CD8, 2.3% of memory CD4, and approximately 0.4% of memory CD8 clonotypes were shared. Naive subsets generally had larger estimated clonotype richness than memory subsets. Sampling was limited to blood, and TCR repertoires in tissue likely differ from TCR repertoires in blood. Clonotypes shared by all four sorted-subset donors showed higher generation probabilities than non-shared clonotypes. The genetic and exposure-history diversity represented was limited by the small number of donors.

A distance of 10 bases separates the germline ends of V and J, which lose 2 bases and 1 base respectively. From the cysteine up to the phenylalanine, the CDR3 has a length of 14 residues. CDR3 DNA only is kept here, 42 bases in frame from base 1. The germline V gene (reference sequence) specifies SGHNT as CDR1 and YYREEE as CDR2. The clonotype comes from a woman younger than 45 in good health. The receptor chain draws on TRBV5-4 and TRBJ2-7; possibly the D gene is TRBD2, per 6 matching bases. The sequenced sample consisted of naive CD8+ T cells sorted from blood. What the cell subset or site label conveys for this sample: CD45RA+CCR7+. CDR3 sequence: CASSFRGTSYEQYF. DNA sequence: TGTGCCAGCAGCTTCCGCGGGACGTCCTACGAGCAGTACTTC.